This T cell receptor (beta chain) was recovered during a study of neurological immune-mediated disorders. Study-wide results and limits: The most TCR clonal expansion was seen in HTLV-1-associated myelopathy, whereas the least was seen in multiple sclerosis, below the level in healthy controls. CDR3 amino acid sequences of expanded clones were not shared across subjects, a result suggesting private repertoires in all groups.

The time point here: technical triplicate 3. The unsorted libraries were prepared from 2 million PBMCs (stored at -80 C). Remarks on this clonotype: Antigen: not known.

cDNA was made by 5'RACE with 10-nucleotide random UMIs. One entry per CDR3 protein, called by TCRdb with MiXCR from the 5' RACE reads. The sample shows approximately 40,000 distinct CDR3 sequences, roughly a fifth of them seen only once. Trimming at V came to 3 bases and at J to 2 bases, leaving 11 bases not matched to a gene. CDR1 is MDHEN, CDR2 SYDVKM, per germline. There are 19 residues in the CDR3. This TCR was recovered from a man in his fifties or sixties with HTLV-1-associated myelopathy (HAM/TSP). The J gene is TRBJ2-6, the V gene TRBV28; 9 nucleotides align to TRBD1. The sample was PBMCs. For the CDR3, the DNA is TGTGCCAGCAGTTTGGTGTTAGGGACAGGGCTCACTGGGGCCAACGTCCTGACTTTC. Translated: CASSLVLGTGLTGANVLTF.